The T cell receptor beta chain described here comes from a study of cytomegalovirus exposure and HLA in healthy donors. Points from the study as a whole: Later analysis demonstrated an association between a missense DCLRE1C variant and TCR beta V- and J-gene trimming. Later findings reportedly placed an Asian-associated ancestry cluster below the approximately 670-donor mean for N-insertions. An analysis that was carried out later associated 15,000 to 20,000 TCR beta sequences with HLA alleles at 0.05 false discovery rate. Reports credit the classifier with highly specific, highly sensitive diagnosis of cytomegalovirus status.

In the PCR, 60 Vbeta and 13 Jbeta primers were used. The assay was immunoSEQ multiplex PCR, and TCRdb's table has in-frame clones only and misses some. The table shows 110,000 to 150,000 clones, with more than 60% occurring only once. Worth noting for this clone: Its antigen remains unidentified.

This sequence originates from a female donor in good health and CMV-seronegative. The source material was PBMCs.

The CDR3 DNA reads TGTGCCAGCAGCCGGCGGGCGGGGGCCTACTACGAGCAGTACTTC. Amino acids: CASSRRAGAYYEQYF. This sequence joins TRBV13 and TRBJ2-7, with D tentatively TRBD2 (7 bases). Germline CDR1 is PRHDT and CDR2 is FYEKMQ (reference sequence). This CDR3 contains 15 residues. Trimming took off 5 bases at V and 3 bases at J, with 17 bases between the two ends.